Shown below are 20 T cell receptor beta chains from a single sample sequenced in a study of T-cell reconstitution after alpha-beta-depleted transplantation in children. Unique molecular identifiers were used in preparing the TCRbeta library. TCRdb passed the PCR reads through MiXCR, listing each CDR3 protein once. This table has about 980,000 distinct CDR3 sequences, about 30% appearing once. The sequences come from PBMCs, mostly from graft donor cells, collected 360 days after TCRalphabeta/CD19-depleted stem cell transplant. The source is a boy younger than two who had a stem cell transplant for SCID, so the T cells may come from the graft donor.

This clonotype was seen repeatedly, ten times or more. The chain recombines TRBV7-9 with TRBJ2-3; possibly TRBD1 or TRBD2 for D (5 bases each). CDR3 size: 14 residues. Germline CDR1 and CDR2: SEHNR and FQNEAQ (reference sequence). V lost 3 bases and J lost 0, with 7 bases in between. This CDR3 reads CASSFRDSTDTQYF. In nucleotides, the CDR3 is TGTGCCAGCAGCTTCCGGGACAGCACAGATACGCAGTATTTT.

This clonotype was observed many times. This chain links TRBV27 with TRBJ2-7; TRBD1 might be the D (7 bases). Germline V gene sequence: CDR1 MNHEY, CDR2 SMNVEV (reference sequence). This CDR3 comprises 14 residues. V gave up 6 bases and J gave up 1 base, with 13 bases separating them. The CDR3 coding sequence is TGTGCCAGCAGCTTGCAGGGGGGATCCTACGAGCAGTACTTC. Protein sequence: CASSLQGGSYEQYF.

This sequence joins TRBV3-1 and TRBJ2-7; the D gene is possibly TRBD2 (5 bases). V was pared by 1 base and J by 0 bases, with 10 bases between. The CDR3 consists of 15 residues. Germline assignment: CDR1 LGHDT and CDR2 YNNKEL (reference sequence). CDR3 coding DNA: TGTGCCAGCAGCCAAGTAGCGTCTAGCTCCTACGAGCAGTACTTC. Translation: CASSQVASSSYEQYF.

This clonotype appeared a few times. J is TRBJ2-7 and V is TRBV7-2; D is possibly TRBD2 (5 bases). Germline CDR1 is SGHTA and CDR2 is FQGNSA. The V gene lost 5 bases and the J gene lost 7 bases, with 21 bases spanning the gap. The length of the CDR3 is 15 residues. The CDR3 loop reads CASSVSLQATREQYF. DNA for the CDR3: TGTGCCAGCAGCGTCAGCCTTCAGGCTACTAGGGAGCAGTACTTC.

This clonotype was counted a few times. J is TRBJ1-1 and V is TRBV7-3; D gene unclear. CDR3 size: 13 residues. Germline V gene data show CDR1 as SGHTA and CDR2 as FQGTGA. V was pared by 4 bases and J by 6 bases, with 12 bases between. The CDR3 here is CASSSAAGAEAFF. Here the CDR3 DNA reads TGTGCCAGCAGCTCGGCGGCCGGTGCTGAAGCTTTCTTT.

This chain joins TRBV28 and TRBJ1-2; no reliable D call. Trimming shortened V by 7 bases and J by 5 bases, and 8 bases separated the two germline ends. The CDR3 has 11 amino acids. Germline CDR1 MDHEN, CDR2 SYDVKM. The CDR3 loop is CASKGQYGYTF. The CDR3 DNA reads as TGTGCCAGCAAGGGCCAATATGGCTACACCTTC.

This chain links TRBV20-1 with TRBJ2-5, with D possibly TRBD1 on 6 matching bases. Germline CDR1 and CDR2: DFQATT and SNEGSKA (reference sequence). The CDR3 is 16 residues long. The CDR3 DNA reads as TGCAGCTCTGGGGGCAGGGGTCCTCTCTACCAAGAGACCCAGTACTTC. Amino acid sequence: CSSGGRGPLYQETQYF.

The chain uses TRBV7-2 and TRBJ1-4, with no clear D. Trimming took off 0 bases at V and 2 bases at J, with 7 bases between the two ends. This CDR3 region has 15 residues. Germline CDR1 and CDR2: SGHTA and FQGNSA. CDR3 nucleotides: TGTGCCAGCAGCTTAGCCGGGATGACTAATGAAAAACTGTTTTTT. As protein: CASSLAGMTNEKLFF. Full variable domain (outside the CDR3, taken from reference TRBV7-2 and TRBJ1-4): GAGVSQSPSNKVTEKGKDVELRCDPISGHTALYWYRQSLGQGLEFLIYFQGNSAPDKSGLPSDRFSAERTGGSVSTLTIQRTQQEDSAVYLCASSLAGMTNEKLFFGSGTQLSVL.

Only a few counts were recorded for this clonotype. This chain uses TRBV12-3 or TRBV12-4 with TRBJ2-5, with D unresolved. Trimming removed 0 bases at V and 2 bases at J, with 7 bases between. The CDR3 runs to 14 residues. In DNA form, the CDR3 reads TGTGCCAGCAGTTTAGCGCTACAACAAGAGACCCAGTACTTC. Translated, it gives CASSLALQQETQYF.

The chain is built from TRBV1 and TRBJ2-1; the table's D call TRBD1 went unverified against the DNA. TRBV1 is recorded as a pseudogene. There are 13 residues in the CDR3. The CDR3 region is CTSSSTGGNEQFF. The CDR3 region has the DNA TGCACCAGCAGCAGTACGGGGGGGAATGAGCAGTTCTTC.

The V gene is TRBV12-3 or TRBV12-4, the J gene TRBJ2-1; 8 bases line up with TRBD2. The CDR3 spans 15 residues. J gave up 7 bases and V 2 bases, and 7 bases lay outside the gene matches. Here the CDR3 DNA reads TGTGCCAGCAGTTTATGGCGGGGGGCTGGAAATGAGCAGTTCTTC. This codes for CASSLWRGAGNEQFF.

This chain joins TRBV5-1 and TRBJ2-5; D is uncertain. Germline values: CDR1 SGHRS, CDR2 YFSETQ. The CDR3 length is 14 residues. V was pared by 2 bases and J by 5 bases, with 13 bases between. CDR3 sequence reads: CASSLLSTGETQYF. In DNA form, the CDR3 reads TGCGCCAGCAGCTTATTATCCACCGGGGAGACCCAGTACTTC.

This clonotype was observed a few times. The chain carries TRBV12-3 or TRBV12-4 and TRBJ2-3; no clear D gene. This CDR3 comprises 12 residues. Trimming left V 8 bases short and J 6 bases short, with 12 bases between. CDR3 nucleotide sequence: TGTGCCAGCCAATCCTATGGCGATACGCAGTATTTT. Amino acids: CASQSYGDTQYF.

This clonotype was detected only once. CDR3 in amino acids: CASTRGTSGPNEQFF. The CDR3 DNA sequence: TGTGCCAGCACCAGGGGGACTAGCGGTCCCAATGAGCAGTTCTTC. The J gene is TRBJ2-1, the V gene TRBV12-3 or TRBV12-4; 11 positions agree with TRBD2. Trimming took 7 bases from V and 6 from J; bases not matched to a gene: 8. The CDR3 runs to 15 residues.

This sequence joins TRBV6-1 and TRBJ1-1, with D hard to call. The germline CDR1 and CDR2 sequences are MNHNS and SASEGT. V lost 6 bases and J 1 base, leaving 9 bases between the germline ends. The CDR3 loop spans 13 amino acids. This CDR3 reads CASSQTWNTEAFF. The CDR3, as DNA: TGTGCCAGCAGCCAGACCTGGAACACTGAAGCTTTCTTT.

This clonotype has a handful of counts. The chain joins TRBV6-5 to TRBJ2-1; TRBD1 aligns across 7 bases. CDR1 is MNHEY, CDR2 SVGAGI, per germline. J lost 8 bases, V lost 2 bases, and 21 bases had no gene match. The CDR3 totals 19 residues. In nucleotides, the CDR3 is TGTGCCAGCAGTTACCGCCCTTACCCGACCCGACAGGGACGAGATGAGCAGTTCTTC. It yields the protein CASSYRPYPTRQGRDEQFF.

J is TRBJ2-3 and V is TRBV18; TRBD2 aligns across 7 bases. Germline CDR1 is KGHSH and CDR2 is LQKENI. With 1 base clipped from V and 2 bases from J, the junction kept 6 bases outside the gene matches. There are 16 residues in the CDR3. The CDR3 bases are TGTGCCAGCTCACCACTCCTAGCGGACCTCACAGATACGCAGTATTTT. Protein sequence: CASSPLLADLTDTQYF.

V is TRBV10-2 and J is TRBJ2-3; TRBD2 aligns across 14 bases. The germline V gene has CDR1 WSHSY and CDR2 SAAADI. V lost 6 bases and J lost 6; bases outside the gene matches: 8. This CDR3 spans 16 amino acids. DNA for the CDR3: TGCGCCAGCAGCTCGGGACTAGCGGGGGCATCGGATACGCAGTATTTT. Residues: CASSSGLAGASDTQYF.

The table lists this clonotype with a few counts. The chain uses TRBV6-1 and TRBJ2-4, with 7 bases matching TRBD1. Germline CDR1 MNHNS, CDR2 SASEGT. This CDR3 has 15 amino acids. V shed 5 bases and J 5 bases; nucleotides not matched to a gene: 9. The CDR3 sequence: CASSQLQGFENIQYF. The DNA of the CDR3 is TGTGCCAGCAGTCAGCTACAGGGGTTTGAAAACATTCAGTACTTC.

The chain joins TRBV2 to TRBJ2-7, with TRBD1 identical over 11 bases. Germline V gene data show CDR1 as SNHLY and CDR2 as FYNNEI. The length of the CDR3 is 14 residues. V trimming: 1 base; J trimming: 5 bases; junction bases outside the gene matches: 1. The CDR3 nucleotides are TGTGCCAGCAGTGAAGGGACAGGGGGCCACGAGCAGTACTTC. This gives the protein CASSEGTGGHEQYF.